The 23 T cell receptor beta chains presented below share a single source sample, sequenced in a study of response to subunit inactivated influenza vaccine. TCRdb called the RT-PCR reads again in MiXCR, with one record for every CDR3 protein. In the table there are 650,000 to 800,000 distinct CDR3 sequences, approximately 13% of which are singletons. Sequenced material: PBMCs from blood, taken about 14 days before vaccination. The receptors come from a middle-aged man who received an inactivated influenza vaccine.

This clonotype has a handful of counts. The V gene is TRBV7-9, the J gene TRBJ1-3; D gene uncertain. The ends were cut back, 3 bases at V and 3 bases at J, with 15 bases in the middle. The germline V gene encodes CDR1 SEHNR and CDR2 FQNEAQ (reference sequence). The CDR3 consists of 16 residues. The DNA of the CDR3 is TGTGCCAGCAGCTTCGGCAGCAAACGCCTTGGAAACACCATATATTTT. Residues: CASSFGSKRLGNTIYF.

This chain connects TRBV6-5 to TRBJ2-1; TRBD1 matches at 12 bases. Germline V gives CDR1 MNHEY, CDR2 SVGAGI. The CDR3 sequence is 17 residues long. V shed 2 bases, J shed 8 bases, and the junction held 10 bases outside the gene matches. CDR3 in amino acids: CASSYQNTGTGGHEQFF. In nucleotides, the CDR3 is TGTGCCAGCAGTTACCAAAATACCGGGACAGGGGGCCATGAGCAGTTCTTC.

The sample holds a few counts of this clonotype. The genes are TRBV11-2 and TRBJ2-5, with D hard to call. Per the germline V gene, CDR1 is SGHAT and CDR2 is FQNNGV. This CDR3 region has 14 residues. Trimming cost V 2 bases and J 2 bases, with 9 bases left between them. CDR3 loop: CASSLRHGQETQYF. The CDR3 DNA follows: TGTGCCAGCAGCTTAAGGCACGGGCAAGAGACCCAGTACTTC.

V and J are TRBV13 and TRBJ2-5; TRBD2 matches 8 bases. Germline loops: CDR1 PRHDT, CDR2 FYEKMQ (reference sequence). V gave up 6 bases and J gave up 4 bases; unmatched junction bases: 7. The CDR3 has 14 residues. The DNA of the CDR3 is TGTGCCAGCAGTAGAAAGGGGACTAGAGAGACCCAGTACTTC. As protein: CASSRKGTRETQYF. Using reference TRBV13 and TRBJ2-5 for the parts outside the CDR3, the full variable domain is AAGVIQSPRHLIKEKRETATLKCYPIPRHDTVYWYQQGPGQDPQFLISFYEKMQSDKGSIPDRFSAQQFSDYHSELNMSSLELGDSALYFCASSRKGTRETQYFGPGTRLLVL.

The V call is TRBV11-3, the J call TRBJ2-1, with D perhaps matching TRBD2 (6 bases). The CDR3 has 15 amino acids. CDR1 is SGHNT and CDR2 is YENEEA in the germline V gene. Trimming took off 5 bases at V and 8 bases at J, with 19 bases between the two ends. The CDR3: CASSVRDSQPDEQFF. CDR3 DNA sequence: TGTGCCAGCAGCGTGCGGGACTCGCAGCCCGATGAGCAGTTCTTC.

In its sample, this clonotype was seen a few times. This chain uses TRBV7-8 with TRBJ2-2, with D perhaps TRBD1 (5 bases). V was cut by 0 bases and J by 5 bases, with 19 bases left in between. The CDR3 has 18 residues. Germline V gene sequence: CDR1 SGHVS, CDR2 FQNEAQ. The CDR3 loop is CASSLAGPLAAGTGELFF. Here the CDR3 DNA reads TGTGCCAGCAGCTTAGCTGGCCCACTGGCTGCAGGGACCGGGGAGCTGTTTTTT.

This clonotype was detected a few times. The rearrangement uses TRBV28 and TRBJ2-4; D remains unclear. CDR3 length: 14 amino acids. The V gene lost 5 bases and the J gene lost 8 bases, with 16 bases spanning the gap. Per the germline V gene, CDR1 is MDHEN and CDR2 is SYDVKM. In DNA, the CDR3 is TGTGCCAGCAGTCCCCCCCAACGTCCCCACATTCAGTACTTC. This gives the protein CASSPPQRPHIQYF.

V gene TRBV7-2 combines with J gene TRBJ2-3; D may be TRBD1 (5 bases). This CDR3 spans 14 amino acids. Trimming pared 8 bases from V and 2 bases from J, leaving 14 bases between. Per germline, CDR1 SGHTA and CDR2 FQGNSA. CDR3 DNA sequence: TGTGCCAGCTCAGCCAGGGCGAACACAGATACGCAGTATTTT. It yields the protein CASSARANTDTQYF.

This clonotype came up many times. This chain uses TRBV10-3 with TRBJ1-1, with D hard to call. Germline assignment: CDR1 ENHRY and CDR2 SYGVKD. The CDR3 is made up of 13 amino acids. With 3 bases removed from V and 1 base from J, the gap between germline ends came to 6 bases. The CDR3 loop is CAISDGRNTEAFF. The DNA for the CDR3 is TGTGCCATCAGTGATGGGAGGAACACTGAAGCTTTCTTT.

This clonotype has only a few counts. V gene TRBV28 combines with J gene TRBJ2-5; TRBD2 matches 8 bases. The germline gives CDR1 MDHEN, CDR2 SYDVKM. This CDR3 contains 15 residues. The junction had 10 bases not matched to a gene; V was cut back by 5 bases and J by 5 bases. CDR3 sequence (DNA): TGTGCCAGCAGTCCGCGGCTGACTAGCGTGGAGACCCAGTACTTC. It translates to CASSPRLTSVETQYF.

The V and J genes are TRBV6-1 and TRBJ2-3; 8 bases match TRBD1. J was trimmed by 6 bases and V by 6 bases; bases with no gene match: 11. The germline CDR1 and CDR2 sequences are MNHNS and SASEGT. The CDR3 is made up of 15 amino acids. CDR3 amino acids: CASRQDFRGLDTQYF. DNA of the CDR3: TGTGCCAGCAGGCAAGACTTCAGGGGGCTGGATACGCAGTATTTT.

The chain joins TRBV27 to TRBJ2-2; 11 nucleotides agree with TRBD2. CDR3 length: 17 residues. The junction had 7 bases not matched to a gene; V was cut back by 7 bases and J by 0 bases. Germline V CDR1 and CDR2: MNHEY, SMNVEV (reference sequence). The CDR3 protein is CASTRSSGRANTGELFF. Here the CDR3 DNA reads TGTGCCAGCACCAGAAGTAGCGGGAGGGCGAACACCGGGGAGCTGTTTTTT.

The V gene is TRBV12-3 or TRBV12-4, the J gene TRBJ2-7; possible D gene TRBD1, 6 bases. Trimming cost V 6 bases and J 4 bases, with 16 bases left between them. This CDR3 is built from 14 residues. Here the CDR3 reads CASSPGTLEYEQYF. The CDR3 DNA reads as TGTGCCAGCAGCCCTGGGACACTAGAATACGAGCAGTACTTC.

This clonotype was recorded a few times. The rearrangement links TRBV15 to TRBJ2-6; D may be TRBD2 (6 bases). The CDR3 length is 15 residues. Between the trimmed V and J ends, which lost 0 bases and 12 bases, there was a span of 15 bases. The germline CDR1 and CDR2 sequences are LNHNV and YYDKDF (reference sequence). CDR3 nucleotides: TGTGCCACCAGCAGAGATGTCGGGGGTTTGGCCGTCCTGACTTTC. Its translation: CATSRDVGGLAVLTF.

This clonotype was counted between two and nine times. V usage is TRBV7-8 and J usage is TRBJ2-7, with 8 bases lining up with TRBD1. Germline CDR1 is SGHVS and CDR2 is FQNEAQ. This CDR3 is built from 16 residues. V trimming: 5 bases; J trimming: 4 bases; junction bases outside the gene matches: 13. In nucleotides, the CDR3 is TGTGCCAGCAGCAGGGGACAGGCCGTGGTTTTGTACGAGCAGTACTTC. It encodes CASSRGQAVVLYEQYF.

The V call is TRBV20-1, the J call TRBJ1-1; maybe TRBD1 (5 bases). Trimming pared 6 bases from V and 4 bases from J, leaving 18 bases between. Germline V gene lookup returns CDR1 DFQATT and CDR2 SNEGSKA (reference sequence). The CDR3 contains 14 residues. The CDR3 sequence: CSARPGSGITEAFF. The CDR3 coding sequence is TGCAGTGCGAGGCCCGGTTCAGGGATCACTGAAGCTTTCTTT.

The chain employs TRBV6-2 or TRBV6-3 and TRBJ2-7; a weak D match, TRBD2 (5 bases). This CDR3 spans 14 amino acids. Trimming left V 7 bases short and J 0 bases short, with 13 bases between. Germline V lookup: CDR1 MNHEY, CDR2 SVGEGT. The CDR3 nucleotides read TGTGCCAGCACCACGTTGGAGGCCTCCTACGAGCAGTACTTC. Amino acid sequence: CASTTLEASYEQYF.

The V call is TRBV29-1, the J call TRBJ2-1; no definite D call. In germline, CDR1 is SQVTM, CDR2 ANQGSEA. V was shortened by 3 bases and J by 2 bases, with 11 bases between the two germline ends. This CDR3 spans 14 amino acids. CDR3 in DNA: TGCAGCGTTGAGGTCCCCTTCCCCTACAATGAGCAGTTCTTC. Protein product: CSVEVPFPYNEQFF.

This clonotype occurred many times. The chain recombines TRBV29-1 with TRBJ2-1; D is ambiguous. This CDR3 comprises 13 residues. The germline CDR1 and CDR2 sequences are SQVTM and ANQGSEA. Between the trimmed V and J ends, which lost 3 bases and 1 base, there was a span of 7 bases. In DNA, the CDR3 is TGCAGCGTTGAGGGTGGATCCTACAATGAGCAGTTCTTC. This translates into CSVEGGSYNEQFF.

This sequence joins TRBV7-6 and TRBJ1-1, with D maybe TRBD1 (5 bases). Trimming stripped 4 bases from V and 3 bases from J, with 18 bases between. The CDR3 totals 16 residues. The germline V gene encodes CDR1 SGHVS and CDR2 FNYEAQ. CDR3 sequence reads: CASSSSSWGGDTEAFF. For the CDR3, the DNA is TGTGCCAGCAGCTCCTCGAGTTGGGGAGGGGACACTGAAGCTTTCTTT.

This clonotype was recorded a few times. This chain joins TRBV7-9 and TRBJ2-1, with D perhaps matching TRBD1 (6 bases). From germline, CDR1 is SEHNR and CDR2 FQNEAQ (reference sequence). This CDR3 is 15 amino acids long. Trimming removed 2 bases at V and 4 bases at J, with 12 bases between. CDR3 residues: CASSLIGGAYNEQFF. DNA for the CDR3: TGTGCCAGCAGCTTAATTGGGGGCGCATACAATGAGCAGTTCTTC.

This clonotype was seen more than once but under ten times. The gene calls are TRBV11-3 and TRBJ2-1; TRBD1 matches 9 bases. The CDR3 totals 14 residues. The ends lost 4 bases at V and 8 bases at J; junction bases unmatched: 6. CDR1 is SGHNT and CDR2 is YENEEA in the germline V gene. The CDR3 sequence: CASSSGTGRDEQFF. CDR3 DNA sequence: TGTGCCAGCAGCTCCGGGACAGGGAGGGATGAGCAGTTCTTC. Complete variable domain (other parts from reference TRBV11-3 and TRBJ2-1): EAGVVQSPRYKIIEKKQPVAFWCNPISGHNTLYWYLQNLGQGPELLIRYENEEAVDDSQLPKDRFSAERLKGVDSTLKIQPAELGDSAVYLCASSSGTGRDEQFFGPGTRLTVL.

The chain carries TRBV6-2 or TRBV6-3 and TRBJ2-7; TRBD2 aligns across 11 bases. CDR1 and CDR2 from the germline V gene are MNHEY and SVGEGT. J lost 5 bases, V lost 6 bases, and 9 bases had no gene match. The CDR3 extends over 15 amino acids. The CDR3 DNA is TGTGCCAGCAGGCGTACCGGGACTAGCGGCAACGAGCAGTACTTC. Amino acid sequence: CASRRTGTSGNEQYF.